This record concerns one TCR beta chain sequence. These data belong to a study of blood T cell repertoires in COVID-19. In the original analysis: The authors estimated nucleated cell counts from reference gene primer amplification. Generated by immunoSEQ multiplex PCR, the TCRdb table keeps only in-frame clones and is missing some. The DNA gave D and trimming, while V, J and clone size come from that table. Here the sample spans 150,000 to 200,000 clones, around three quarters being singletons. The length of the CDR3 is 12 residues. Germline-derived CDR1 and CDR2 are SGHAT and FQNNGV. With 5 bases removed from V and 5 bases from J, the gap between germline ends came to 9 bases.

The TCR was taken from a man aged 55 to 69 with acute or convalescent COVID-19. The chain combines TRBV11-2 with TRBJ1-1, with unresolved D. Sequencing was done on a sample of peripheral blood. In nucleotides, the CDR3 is TGTGCCAGCAGCCAGAGGCTGACTGAAGCTTTCTTT. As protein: CASSQRLTEAFF.